This TCR beta chain was documented in a study of CD8 T cells in ankylosing spondylitis. Study conclusions and caveats: A CD8+ phenotype characterized the disease-linked clones, which were relatively rare in peripheral blood. Reportedly, significant enrichment of disease-linked clones occurred in matched ankylosing spondylitis synovial fluid. Blood from ankylosing spondylitis patients appeared to carry a characteristic roughly 8-variant TCR beta motif.

This clonotype was recorded once. Its antigen is not known. Trimming cost V 2 bases and J 1 base, with 8 bases left between them. The CDR3 consists of 14 residues. In making TCR beta libraries, quantitative 5'-RACE with molecular barcodes was used. TCRdb recomputed calls from the 5' RACE reads with MiXCR, one row per CDR3 protein. This sample has about 39,000 distinct CDR3 sequences, with about 9.4% found just once. Sequencing was done on a sample of blood, either unsorted or a sorted T cell fraction (not recorded which). The origin of this receptor is a male donor with ankylosing spondylitis or in good health (not recorded which). V and J are TRBV12-3 or TRBV12-4 and TRBJ1-1; D unclear. CDR3 amino acids: CASSLQTSNTEAFF. The CDR3 region has the DNA TGTGCCAGCAGTTTACAAACCTCGAACACTGAAGCTTTCTTT.